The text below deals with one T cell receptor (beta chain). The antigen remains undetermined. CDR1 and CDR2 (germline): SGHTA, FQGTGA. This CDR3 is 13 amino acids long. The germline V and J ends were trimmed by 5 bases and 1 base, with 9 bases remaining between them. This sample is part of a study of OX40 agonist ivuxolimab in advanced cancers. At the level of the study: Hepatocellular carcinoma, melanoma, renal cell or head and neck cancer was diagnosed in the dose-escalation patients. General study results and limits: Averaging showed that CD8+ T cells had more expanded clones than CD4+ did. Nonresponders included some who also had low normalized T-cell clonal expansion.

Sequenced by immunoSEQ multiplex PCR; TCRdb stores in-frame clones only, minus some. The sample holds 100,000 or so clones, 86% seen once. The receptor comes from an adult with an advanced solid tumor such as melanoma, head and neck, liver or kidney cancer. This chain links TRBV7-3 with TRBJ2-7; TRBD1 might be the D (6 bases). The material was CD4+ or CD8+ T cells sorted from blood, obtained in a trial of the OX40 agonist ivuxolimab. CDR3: CASSHRASYEQYF. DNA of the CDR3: TGTGCCAGCAGCCACAGGGCTTCCTACGAGCAGTACTTC.